A selection of T cell receptor beta chains follows, all from one sample in a study of T-cell memory formation after mild COVID-19. TCRdb ran MiXCR on the 5' RACE reads and lists one entry per CDR3 protein. The sample consists of more than 400,000 distinct CDR3 sequences, roughly 18% of them appearing once. The sequenced material came from PBMCs or a T cell subset sorted from them (not recorded which). The receptor source for this set is an adult woman who had mild COVID-19 (a few samples of this study predate the infection). Cell type and time point are not known. Each CDR3 is given with its conserved first and last residue. The order of the fields is J gene, clone size, D gene, V gene, CDR3 DNA, CDR3 protein. The D gene is left open where the match is weak. Expanded clones get a size class; other rows say once, few or many, or leave the size out.

>TRBJ2-5|-|-|TRBV20-1
TGCAGTGCCCCCGTCTCTAGAATACTAGAGACCCAGTACTTC
CSAPVSRILETQYF
>TRBJ2-1|few|-|TRBV20-1
TGCAGTGCTAGAGATGACTACAATGAGCAGTTCTTC
CSARDDYNEQFF
>TRBJ1-1|few|-|TRBV12-3/TRBV12-4
TGTGCCAGCAGTGTACAGGTAAACACTGAAGCTTTCTTT
CASSVQVNTEAFF
>TRBJ2-5|few|-|TRBV4-2
TGTGCCAGCAGCCAAGATACCGGGGCGCAGTACTTC
CASSQDTGAQYF
>TRBJ2-1|-|-|TRBV7-2
TGTGCCAGCAGCTTATCCCCGGGACGGCAACACAATGAGCAGTTCTTC
CASSLSPGRQHNEQFF
>TRBJ2-5|many|TRBD2|TRBV7-8
TGTGCCAGCAGCTTCGGACTAGCGGAAGAGACCCAGTACTTC
CASSFGLAEETQYF
>TRBJ2-1|-|TRBD1|TRBV7-2
TGTGCCAGCAGCCCGTCCCCGGGACAGGGGGGCTATGAGCAGTTCTTC
CASSPSPGQGGYEQFF
>TRBJ2-1|few|TRBD2|TRBV20-1
TGCAGTGCTAGAGATGTGGGCGGGGGGGCATCCTACAATGAGCAGTTCTTC
CSARDVGGGASYNEQFF
>TRBJ1-4|-|-|TRBV3-1
TGTGCCAGCAGCCAAGATCCGGTTATCCTGTTTTTT
CASSQDPVILFF
>TRBJ2-1|few|TRBD2|TRBV7-9
TGTGCCAGCAGCGCTAGCAGCGGGGGGACCTACAATGAGCAGTTCTTC
CASSASSGGTYNEQFF
>TRBJ2-5|many|-|TRBV3-1
TGTGCCAGCAGCCTCCGACCGGAGACCCAGTACTTC
CASSLRPETQYF
>TRBJ2-7|-|-|TRBV20-1
TGCAGTGCTCCCCCCGACGGTCTCTACGAGCAGTACTTC
CSAPPDGLYEQYF
>TRBJ2-1|few|TRBD2|TRBV12-3/TRBV12-4
TGTGCCAGCAGCAGACTAGCGGGGCGAGACAATGAGCAGTTCTTC
CASSRLAGRDNEQFF
>TRBJ1-5|many|TRBD1|TRBV4-1
TGCGCCAGCAGCCCCCCATGGGACAGGGGCCGGGATGGCAATCAGCCCCAGCATTTT
CASSPPWDRGRDGNQPQHF
>TRBJ1-2|few|-|TRBV5-1
TGCGCCAGCAGCTTGGAGGGCCACAACTATGGCTACACCTTC
CASSLEGHNYGYTF
>TRBJ2-7|few|-|TRBV24-1
TGTGCCACCAGTGCGGGGGGCCACGAGCAGTACTTC
CATSAGGHEQYF
>TRBJ2-1|-|-|TRBV7-2
TGTGCCAGCAGCGCCCAGGCAGGGTACGAGCAGTTCTTC
CASSAQAGYEQFF
>TRBJ2-1|few|TRBD2|TRBV4-2
TGTGCCAGCAGCCAAGTAGCGGGGAGGGACTACAATGAGCAGTTCTTC
CASSQVAGRDYNEQFF
>TRBJ2-2|-|TRBD2|TRBV7-2
TGTGCCAGCAGCTTAGAGGGCGGGAGGGCGGATTTGACCGGGGAGCTGTTTTTT
CASSLEGGRADLTGELFF
>TRBJ2-6|few|-|TRBV20-1
TGCAGTGCTAGGCCCCCCAGGAACTCTGGGGCCAACGTCCTGACTTTC
CSARPPRNSGANVLTF
>TRBJ2-7|once|-|TRBV4-1
TGCGCCAGCAGCCCAATCAGGGGTACCTACGAGCAGTACTTC
CASSPIRGTYEQYF